Shown below are 17 T cell receptor beta chains from a single sample sequenced in a study of neurological immune-mediated disorders. TCRdb processed the 5' RACE reads anew with MiXCR; each CDR3 protein has one entry. The data contain 84,000 or so distinct CDR3 sequences, roughly 4.5% of them singletons. This sample's time point: longitudinal time-point 3. Specimen: PBMCs. All receptors derive from an older woman with multiple sclerosis.

This clonotype has at least ten counts. This sequence joins TRBV5-1 and TRBJ2-1; TRBD1 or TRBD2 may be the D gene (6 bases each). CDR1 SGHRS and CDR2 YFSETQ come from the germline V gene. With 0 bases removed from V and 1 base from J, the gap between germline ends came to 14 bases. There are 17 residues in the CDR3. Here the CDR3 reads CASSLAMGGLSYNEQFF. The CDR3 nucleotides read TGCGCCAGCAGCTTGGCTATGGGGGGCCTTTCCTACAATGAGCAGTTCTTC.

This clonotype was seen at least ten times. The V call is TRBV20-1, the J call TRBJ2-1; a weak D match, TRBD2 (5 bases). Germline values: CDR1 DFQATT, CDR2 SNEGSKA (reference sequence). The CDR3 is 17 amino acids. Trimming left V 0 bases short and J 8 bases short, with 23 bases between. The CDR3 DNA reads as TGCAGTGCTAGAGATAGATCGAGGGCCAGGTCTAGGGATGAGCAGTTCTTC. Translated, it gives CSARDRSRARSRDEQFF.

The table lists this clonotype with many counts. The chain couples TRBV7-2 to TRBJ2-5; D unresolved. Trimming removed 3 bases from V and 1 base from J, with 12 bases in between. Germline CDR1 reads SGHTA; CDR2 reads FQGNSA. The CDR3 covers 15 residues. DNA for the CDR3: TGTGCCAGCAGCTTCCCTAAAGGGATCCAAGAGACCCAGTACTTC. It codes for CASSFPKGIQETQYF.

This clonotype was detected ten times or more. This rearrangement joins TRBV29-1 to TRBJ1-2, with D perhaps TRBD1 (6 bases). Looked up from germline, CDR1 is SQVTM and CDR2 is ANQGSEA. CDR3 length equals 13 residues. Trimming removed 5 bases from V and 6 bases from J, with 16 bases in between. The CDR3 protein is CSVWTVAVDGYTF. The CDR3 bases are TGCAGCGTTTGGACAGTAGCTGTAGATGGCTACACCTTC.

This clonotype was observed at least ten times. The genes are TRBV9 and TRBJ2-2, with 8 bases that match TRBD2. Trimming took 0 bases from V and 3 from J; bases not matched to a gene: 7. CDR1 and CDR2 (germline): SGDLS, YYNGEE. CDR3 length: 17 residues. In nucleotides, the CDR3 is TGTGCCAGCAGCGTAGCCCCCCTGCGGGGGGACACCGGGGAGCTGTTTTTT. Encoded protein: CASSVAPLRGDTGELFF.

This clonotype was seen ten or more times. V gene TRBV2 combines with J gene TRBJ1-1; no clear D gene. The length of the CDR3 is 14 residues. V was shortened by 2 bases and J by 2 bases, with 9 bases between the two germline ends. CDR1 is SNHLY, CDR2 FYNNEI, per germline. CDR3 residues: CASSELNRNTEAFF. The CDR3 DNA sequence: TGTGCCAGCAGTGAATTAAATAGAAACACTGAAGCTTTCTTT.

This clonotype was seen repeatedly, ten times or more. The chain combines TRBV7-2 with TRBJ2-2; D call uncertain. V lost 1 base and J 3 bases, leaving 6 bases between the germline ends. The germline CDR1 and CDR2 sequences are SGHTA and FQGNSA. The CDR3 length is 14 residues. The CDR3 loop reads CASSLDWDTGELFF. In nucleotides, the CDR3 is TGTGCCAGCAGCTTAGATTGGGACACCGGGGAGCTGTTTTTT.

Notes on this clonotype: This may be a read error, as it is one base from a much larger clone. The rearrangement joins TRBV20-1 to TRBJ2-1; 12 bases line up with TRBD1. CDR1 and CDR2 from the germline V gene are DFQATT and SNEGSKA (reference sequence). This CDR3 contains 15 residues. V shed 6 bases and J 10 bases; nucleotides not matched to a gene: 13. CDR3 DNA sequence: TGCAGTGCCAAGAGTCCGGGACAGGGGGCTCAAGAGCAGTTCTTC. This codes for CSAKSPGQGAQEQFF.

This clonotype came up many times. The chain recombines TRBV5-5 with TRBJ1-6; D gene ambiguous. Germline-derived CDR1 and CDR2 are SGHKS and YYEKEE (reference sequence). The CDR3 is 17 amino acids. V was trimmed by 0 bases and J by 7 bases, leaving 17 bases between them. Written as DNA, the CDR3 is TGTGCCAGCAGCTTGGAACATGGAGTGGCCCCAAATTCACCCCTCCACTTT. It translates to CASSLEHGVAPNSPLHF.

This clonotype came up many times. The genes are TRBV29-1 and TRBJ2-5; D may be TRBD1 (5 bases). The germline V gene has CDR1 SQVTM and CDR2 ANQGSEA. The CDR3 has 12 amino acids. Trimming cost V 6 bases and J 5 bases, with 13 bases left between them. The CDR3 coding sequence is TGCAGCGTCGGACAACTTGGGGAGACCCAGTACTTC. It codes for CSVGQLGETQYF.

There are many counts of this clonotype. In DNA, the CDR3 is TGTGCCAGCAGTTACGACAGTAATTCACCCCTCCACTTT. Encoded protein: CASSYDSNSPLHF. The chain uses TRBV6-5 and TRBJ1-6; weak D call: TRBD1 (5 bases). The CDR3 consists of 13 residues. Between the trimmed V and J ends, which lost 2 bases and 6 bases, there was a span of 5 bases. The germline V gene encodes CDR1 MNHEY and CDR2 SVGAGI.

In its sample, this clonotype was seen many times. The J gene is TRBJ1-6, the V gene TRBV6-2 or TRBV6-3, with D perhaps TRBD1 (5 bases). Germline CDR1 is MNHEY and CDR2 is SVGEGT. Deletions cut 7 bases from V and 7 bases from J, with 17 bases between. The CDR3 has 15 residues. CDR3 DNA sequence: TGTGCCAGCAAAATAACGGCAGGGAAGAATTCACCCCTCCACTTT. Amino acids: CASKITAGKNSPLHF.

This clonotype was recorded at least ten times. The V and J genes are TRBV4-1 and TRBJ2-6; D perhaps matches TRBD1 (5 bases). Germline V CDR1 and CDR2: MGHRA, YSYEKL. V lost 5 bases to trimming and J lost 5 bases, with 16 bases between them. The CDR3 extends over 16 amino acids. The CDR3 nucleotides read TGCGCCAGCAGCTCAAGGGGCGGACCCAGGGCCAACGTCCTGACTTTC. As protein: CASSSRGGPRANVLTF.

This clonotype was observed at least ten times. V gene TRBV5-5 combines with J gene TRBJ2-7, with no clear D. Germline assignment: CDR1 SGHKS and CDR2 YYEKEE (reference sequence). The CDR3 has 13 residues. V lost 3 bases and J lost 3, with 10 bases in between. The CDR3 DNA follows: TGTGCCAGCAGCTCGGGTCCAGACTACGAGCAGTACTTC. Protein product: CASSSGPDYEQYF.

This clonotype showed up many times. V usage is TRBV4-1 and J usage is TRBJ1-1; no reliable D call. This CDR3 spans 18 amino acids. V lost 0 bases, J lost 2 bases, and 19 bases lay in between. Germline CDR1 is MGHRA and CDR2 is YSYEKL. CDR3 region: CASSQEWPSLAVNTEAFF. The CDR3 nucleotides are TGCGCCAGCAGCCAAGAATGGCCCTCTTTGGCAGTCAACACTGAAGCTTTCTTT.

This clonotype was found many times. DNA for the CDR3: TGCGCCAGCAGCTTCGACATCGAGCAGTTCTTC. Its protein product is CASSFDIEQFF. The chain has TRBV5-1 and TRBJ2-1; D not certain. The CDR3 is 11 residues long. Trimming cost V 2 bases and J 10 bases, with 7 bases left between them. Germline CDR1 and CDR2: SGHRS and YFSETQ.

This clonotype was seen at least ten times. The J gene is TRBJ1-1, the V gene TRBV7-9; maybe TRBD1 (5 bases). The germline CDR1 and CDR2 sequences are SEHNR and FQNEAQ (reference sequence). V dropped 4 bases and J dropped 0 bases, with 12 bases sitting between them. The CDR3 totals 15 residues. CDR3 nucleotide sequence: TGTGCCAGCAGCTATGAGGGGAGGCTGAACACTGAAGCTTTCTTT. It specifies CASSYEGRLNTEAFF.